Detailed here is one T cell receptor beta chain. The antigen is not known. 13 Jbeta primers and 60 Vbeta primers were used for the PCR. Method: immunoSEQ multiplex PCR; TCRdb's copy keeps in-frame clones and lacks some. The table shows 90,000 to 130,000 clones, with under 70% occurring only once. The CDR3 is made up of 13 amino acids. Per germline, CDR1 GTSNPN and CDR2 SVGIG (reference sequence). Trimming shortened V by 2 bases and J by 5 bases, and 12 bases separated the two germline ends. This sample was taken from a study of cytomegalovirus exposure and HLA in healthy donors. Study conclusions and caveats: In a later analysis, HLA-associated TCR beta chains were more clonally expanded than equally common others. Later analysis placed DRB1 highest and HLA-C lowest in TCR association rates, which differed by HLA locus. A few of the chains that were CMV-associated were confirmed in vitro to be specific for CMV antigens. Among donors in an Asian-associated ancestry cluster, a later analysis reportedly found fewer N-insertions than the roughly 610-donor mean.

Sequenced sample: PBMCs. The chain couples TRBV30 to TRBJ1-2, with D possibly being TRBD1 (6 bases). The source is a man aged 30 to 39 in good health and CMV-seropositive. In DNA, the CDR3 is TGTGCCTGGAGTTCGAACAGGGCGTATGGCTACACCTTC. It yields the protein CAWSSNRAYGYTF.